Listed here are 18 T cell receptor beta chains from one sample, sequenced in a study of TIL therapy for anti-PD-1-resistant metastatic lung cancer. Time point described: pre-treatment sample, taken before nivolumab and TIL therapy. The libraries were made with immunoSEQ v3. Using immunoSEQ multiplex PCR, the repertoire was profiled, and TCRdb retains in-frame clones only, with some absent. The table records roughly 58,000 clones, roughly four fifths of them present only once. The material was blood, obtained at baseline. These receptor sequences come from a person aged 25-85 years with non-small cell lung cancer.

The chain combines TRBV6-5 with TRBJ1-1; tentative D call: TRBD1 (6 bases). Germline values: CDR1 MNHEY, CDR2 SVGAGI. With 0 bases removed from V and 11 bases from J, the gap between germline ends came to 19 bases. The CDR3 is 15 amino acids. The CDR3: CASSYSRGGARMAFF. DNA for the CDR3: TGTGCCAGCAGTTACTCTAGAGGGGGGGCGCGAATGGCTTTCTTT.

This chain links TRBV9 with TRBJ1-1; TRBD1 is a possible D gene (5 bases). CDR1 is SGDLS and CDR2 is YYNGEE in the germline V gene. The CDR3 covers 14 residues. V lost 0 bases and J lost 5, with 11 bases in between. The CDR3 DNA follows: TGTGCCAGCAGCGTAGAGTCGGGGCGGACTGAAGCTTTCTTT. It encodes CASSVESGRTEAFF.

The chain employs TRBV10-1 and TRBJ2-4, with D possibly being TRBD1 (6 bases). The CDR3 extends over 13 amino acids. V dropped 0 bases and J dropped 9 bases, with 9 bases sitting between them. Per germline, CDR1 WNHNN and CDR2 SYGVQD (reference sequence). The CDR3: CASSESRGSIQYF. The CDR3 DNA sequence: TGCGCCAGCAGTGAGTCAAGGGGGAGCATTCAGTACTTC.

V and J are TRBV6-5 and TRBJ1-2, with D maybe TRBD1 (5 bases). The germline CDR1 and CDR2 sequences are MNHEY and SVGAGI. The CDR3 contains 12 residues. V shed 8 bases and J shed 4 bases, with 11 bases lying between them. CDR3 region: CASRRQLYGYTF. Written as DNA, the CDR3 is TGTGCCAGCCGAAGACAGCTCTATGGCTACACCTTC.

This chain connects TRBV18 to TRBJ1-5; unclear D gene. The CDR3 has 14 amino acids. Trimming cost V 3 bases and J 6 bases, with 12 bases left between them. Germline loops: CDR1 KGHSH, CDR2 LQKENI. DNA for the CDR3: TGTGCCAGCTCACCCCTAGCGGGGAGTCAGCCCCAGCATTTT. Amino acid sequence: CASSPLAGSQPQHF.

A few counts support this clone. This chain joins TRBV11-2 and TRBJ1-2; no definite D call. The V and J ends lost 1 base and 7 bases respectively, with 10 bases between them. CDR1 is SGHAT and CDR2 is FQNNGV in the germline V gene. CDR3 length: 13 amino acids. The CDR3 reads CASSLVGRSGYTF. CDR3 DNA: TGTGCCAGCAGCTTAGTAGGCAGGAGTGGCTACACCTTC.

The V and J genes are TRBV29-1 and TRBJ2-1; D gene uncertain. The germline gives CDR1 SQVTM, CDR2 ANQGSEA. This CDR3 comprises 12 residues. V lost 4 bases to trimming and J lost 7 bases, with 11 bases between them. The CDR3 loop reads CSVVFRVNEQFF. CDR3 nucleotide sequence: TGCAGCGTTGTCTTTCGGGTAAATGAGCAGTTCTTC.

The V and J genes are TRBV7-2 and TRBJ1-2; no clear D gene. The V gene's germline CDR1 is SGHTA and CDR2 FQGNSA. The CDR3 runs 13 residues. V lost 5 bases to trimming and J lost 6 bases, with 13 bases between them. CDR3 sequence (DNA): TGTGCCAGCAGCCTCACACCGCGGGATGGCTACACCTTC. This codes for CASSLTPRDGYTF.

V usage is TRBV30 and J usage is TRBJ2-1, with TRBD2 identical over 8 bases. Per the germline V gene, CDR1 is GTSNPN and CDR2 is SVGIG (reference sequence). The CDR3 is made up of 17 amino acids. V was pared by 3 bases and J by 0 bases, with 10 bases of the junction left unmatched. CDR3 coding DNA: TGTGCCTGGAGAATACTAGCGGCTGAGGTCTCCTACAATGAGCAGTTCTTC. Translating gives CAWRILAAEVSYNEQFF.

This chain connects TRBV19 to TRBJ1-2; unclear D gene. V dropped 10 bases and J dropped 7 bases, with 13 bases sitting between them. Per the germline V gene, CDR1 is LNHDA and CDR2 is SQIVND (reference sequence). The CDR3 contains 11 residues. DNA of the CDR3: TGTGCCACTGTAGGGATCGGTGGCTACACCTTC. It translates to CATVGIGGYTF.

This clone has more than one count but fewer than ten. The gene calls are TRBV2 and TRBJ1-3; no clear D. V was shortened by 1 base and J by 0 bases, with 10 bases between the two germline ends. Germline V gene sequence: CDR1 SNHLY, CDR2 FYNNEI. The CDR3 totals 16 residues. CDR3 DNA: TGTGCCAGCAGTGAAGAGGTCGCCCGCTCTGGAAACACCATATATTTT. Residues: CASSEEVARSGNTIYF.

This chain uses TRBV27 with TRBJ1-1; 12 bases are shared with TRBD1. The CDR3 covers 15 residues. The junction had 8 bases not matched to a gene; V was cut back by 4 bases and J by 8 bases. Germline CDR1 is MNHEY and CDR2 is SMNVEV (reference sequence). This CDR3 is CASSSLGTGGGEAFF. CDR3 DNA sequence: TGTGCCAGCAGTTCCCTAGGGACAGGGGGCGGCGAAGCTTTCTTT.

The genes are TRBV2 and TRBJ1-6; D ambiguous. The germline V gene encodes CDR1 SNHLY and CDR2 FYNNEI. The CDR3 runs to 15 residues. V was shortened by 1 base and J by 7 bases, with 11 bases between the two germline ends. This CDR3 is CASSEENRRNSPLHF. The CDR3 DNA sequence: TGTGCCAGCAGTGAAGAAAACAGAAGAAATTCACCCCTCCACTTT. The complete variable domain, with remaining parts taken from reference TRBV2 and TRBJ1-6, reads EPEVTQTPSHQVTQMGQEVILRCVPISNHLYFYWYRQILGQKVEFLVSFYNNEISEKSEIFDDQFSVERPDGSNFTLKIRSTKLEDSAMYFCASSEENRRNSPLHFGNGTRLTVT.

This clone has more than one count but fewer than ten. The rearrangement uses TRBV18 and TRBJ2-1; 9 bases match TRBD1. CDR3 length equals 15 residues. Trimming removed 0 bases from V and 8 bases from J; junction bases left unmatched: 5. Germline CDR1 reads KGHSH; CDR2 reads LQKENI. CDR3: CASSPPGTGLDEQFF. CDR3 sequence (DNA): TGTGCCAGCTCACCACCTGGGACAGGGCTGGATGAGCAGTTCTTC. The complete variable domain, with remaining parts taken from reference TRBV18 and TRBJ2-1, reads NAGVMQNPRHLVRRRGQEARLRCSPMKGHSHVYWYRQLPEEGLKFMVYLQKENIIDESGMPKERFSAEFPKEGPSILRIQQVVRGDSAAYFCASSPPGTGLDEQFFGPGTRLTVL.

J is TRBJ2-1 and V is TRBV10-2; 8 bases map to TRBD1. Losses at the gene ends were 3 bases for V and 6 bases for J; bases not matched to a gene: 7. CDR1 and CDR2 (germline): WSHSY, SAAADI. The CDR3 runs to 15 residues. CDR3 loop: CASSDRGLLSNEQFF. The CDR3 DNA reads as TGCGCCAGCAGTGACAGGGGGCTCCTAAGCAATGAGCAGTTCTTC.

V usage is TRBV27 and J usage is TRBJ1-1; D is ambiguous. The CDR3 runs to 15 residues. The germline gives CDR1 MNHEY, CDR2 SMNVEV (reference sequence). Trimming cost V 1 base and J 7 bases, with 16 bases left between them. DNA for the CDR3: TGTGCCAGCAGTTTATTACTCAGCCCACGGGGTGAAGCTTTCTTT. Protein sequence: CASSLLLSPRGEAFF.

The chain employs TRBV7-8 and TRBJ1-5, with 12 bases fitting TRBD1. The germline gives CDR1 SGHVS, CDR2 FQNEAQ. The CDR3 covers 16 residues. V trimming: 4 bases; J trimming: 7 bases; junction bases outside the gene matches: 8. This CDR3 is CASSSGQGASGQPQHF. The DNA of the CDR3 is TGTGCCAGCAGCTCGGGACAGGGGGCGAGCGGACAGCCCCAGCATTTT.

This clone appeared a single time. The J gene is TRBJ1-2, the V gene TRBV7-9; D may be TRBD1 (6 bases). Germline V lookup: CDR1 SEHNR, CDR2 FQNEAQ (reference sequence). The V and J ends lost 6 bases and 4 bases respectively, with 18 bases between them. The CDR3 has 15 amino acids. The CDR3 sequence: CASSPGGTGVYGYTF. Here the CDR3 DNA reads TGTGCCAGCAGTCCTGGGGGCACCGGGGTCTATGGCTACACCTTC.